This T cell receptor (beta chain) was captured in a study of cytomegalovirus exposure and HLA in healthy donors. Overall study context: An earlier analysis found 100 million or so unique TCR beta sequences from 150 million to 200 million T cells.

Healthy donors of bone marrow made up the group. Likely unrecorded immune exposures existed in these nominally healthy donors. As to this clone: Its target is not known.

CDR1 is MNHEY and CDR2 is SMNVEV in the germline V gene (reference sequence). The CDR3 consists of 14 residues. The V segment lost 3 bases and the J segment 5 bases; nucleotides outside the gene matches: 5. Study-wide points: Per a later analysis, HLA-associated TCR beta chains showed more clonal expansion than other, equally common TCR beta chains.

The study ran its PCR with 60 Vbeta and 13 Jbeta primers. Generated by immunoSEQ multiplex PCR, the TCRdb table keeps only in-frame clones and is missing some. Counted here are around 130,000 clones, approximately 75% occurring once; the ten biggest clones make up approximately 5.6%. The chain links TRBV27 to TRBJ2-7; 9 nucleotides match TRBD2. The TCR was taken from a woman in her 40s in good health and CMV-seropositive. The sequenced material came from PBMCs. The CDR3 sequence is CASSFSGSSHEQYF. The CDR3 DNA reads TGTGCCAGCAGTTTTAGCGGGAGTAGCCACGAGCAGTACTTC.